Following are 24 T cell receptor beta chains from one sample sequenced in a study of STAT5B mutations in CD4+ large granular lymphocyte leukemia. Some clones are missing from TCRdb's copy, which holds only in-frame ones; the method was immunoSEQ multiplex PCR. The table has tens of thousands of clones, approximately 75% seen once; the top ten hold nearly 0.65%. Sequencing input: CD4+ T cells from blood buffy coats. The receptors here all came from a human donor in good health.

The CDR3 DNA reads as TGTGCCAGCAGCCTCGGGGGCGCAACCGGGGAGCTGTTTTTT. Translated: CASSLGGATGELFF. This sequence joins TRBV7-2 and TRBJ2-2, with D tentatively TRBD1 or TRBD2 (6 bases each). CDR3 length equals 14 residues. The germline CDR1 and CDR2 sequences are SGHTA and FQGNSA. V lost 5 bases to trimming and J lost 5 bases, with 12 bases between them.

This chain connects TRBV7-3 to TRBJ1-3, with TRBD1 matching over 8 bases. The CDR3 loop spans 15 amino acids. The J segment lost 2 bases and the V segment lost 0 bases, leaving 0 bases of the junction unmatched. From germline, CDR1 is SGHTA and CDR2 FQGTGA. CDR3 coding DNA: TGTGCCAGCAGCTTAACGGGACAGGCTGGAAACACCATATATTTT. Its translation is CASSLTGQAGNTIYF. The entire variable domain, with the rest obtained from reference TRBV7-3 and TRBJ1-3, is as follows: GAGVSQTPSNKVTEKGKYVELRCDPISGHTALYWYRQSLGQGPEFLIYFQGTGAADDSGLPNDRFFAVRPEGSVSTLKIQRTERGDSAVYLCASSLTGQAGNTIYFGEGSWLTVV.

Written as DNA, the CDR3 is TGTGCCAGCAGCTTGGGGCTGGGGACTAGCGTGGGTCGCACAGATACGCAGTATTTT. Its protein is CASSLGLGTSVGRTDTQYF. V is TRBV5-4 and J is TRBJ2-3, with 10 bases lining up with TRBD2. Trimming removed 0 bases from V and 1 base from J; junction bases left unmatched: 11. The CDR3 is 19 residues long. From germline, CDR1 is SGHNT and CDR2 YYREEE (reference sequence).

Only a few counts were recorded for this clone. The chain is built from TRBV4-1 and TRBJ2-3; D is ambiguous. V was clipped by 3 bases and J by 2 bases, with 9 bases between them. CDR1 and CDR2 (germline): MGHRA, YSYEKL. The CDR3 is 14 residues long. The chain's CDR3 is CASSHLSYTDTQYF. CDR3 sequence (DNA): TGCGCCAGCAGCCATTTGTCCTACACAGATACGCAGTATTTT.

This chain links TRBV6-5 with TRBJ2-7; tentative D call: TRBD2 (7 bases). Germline-derived CDR1 and CDR2 are MNHEY and SVGAGI. The CDR3 runs 12 residues. Deletions cut 5 bases from V and 3 bases from J, with 8 bases between. The CDR3: CASSRGGYEQYF. CDR3 nucleotides: TGTGCCAGCAGTAGGGGGGGCTACGAGCAGTACTTC.

This clone has just a few counts. The chain recombines TRBV7-3 with TRBJ2-1; 10 bases match TRBD1. From germline, CDR1 is SGHTA and CDR2 FQGTGA. The CDR3 is made up of 15 amino acids. V trimming: 5 bases; J trimming: 7 bases; junction bases outside the gene matches: 8. The CDR3 DNA reads as TGTGCCAGCAGCGCTGACAGGGGGCAGTGGAATGAGCAGTTCTTC. This encodes CASSADRGQWNEQFF. The full variable domain, its missing parts supplied by reference TRBV7-3 and TRBJ2-1, is GAGVSQTPSNKVTEKGKYVELRCDPISGHTALYWYRQSLGQGPEFLIYFQGTGAADDSGLPNDRFFAVRPEGSVSTLKIQRTERGDSAVYLCASSADRGQWNEQFFGPGTRLTVL.

The chain has TRBV5-8 and TRBJ1-2; weak D call: TRBD1 (6 bases). The germline V and J ends were trimmed by 4 bases and 4 bases, with 17 bases remaining between them. CDR3 size: 15 residues. CDR1 is SGHTS, CDR2 YDEGEE, per germline. The CDR3 nucleotides are TGTGCCAGCAGCCCTACGCAAACAGGGTTCTATGGCTACACCTTC. Encoded protein: CASSPTQTGFYGYTF.

The chain joins TRBV6-5 to TRBJ1-4; D not certain. V lost 8 bases, J lost 2 bases, and 9 bases lay in between. Germline values: CDR1 MNHEY, CDR2 SVGAGI. There are 13 residues in the CDR3. The CDR3 bases are TGTGCCAGCCGAGGGAGGACTAATGAAAAACTGTTTTTT. Encoded protein: CASRGRTNEKLFF.

The gene calls are TRBV18 and TRBJ2-7, with TRBD2 identical over 10 bases. There are 16 residues in the CDR3. V lost 1 base and J lost 2; bases outside the gene matches: 5. Germline loops: CDR1 KGHSH, CDR2 LQKENI. In nucleotides, the CDR3 is TGTGCCAGCTCACCACAGAGCGGGGGGGTAGCCTACGAGCAGTACTTC. This translates into CASSPQSGGVAYEQYF.

The chain links TRBV4-3 to TRBJ1-2, with 7 bases matching TRBD1. In germline, CDR1 is LGHNA, CDR2 YSLEER. This CDR3 region has 15 residues. The ends lost 0 bases at V and 4 bases at J; junction bases unmatched: 5. CDR3 in DNA: TGCGCCAGCAGCCAAGAACCAGGGGGGGGCTATGGCTACACCTTC. This sequence encodes CASSQEPGGGYGYTF.

This clone was recorded once. This chain connects TRBV29-1 to TRBJ1-1; D ambiguous. V lost 6 bases to trimming and J lost 0 bases, with 17 bases between them. The CDR3 length is 15 residues. Germline CDR1 reads SQVTM; CDR2 reads ANQGSEA. CDR3 region: CSVRPRVALNTEAFF. The CDR3, as DNA: TGCAGCGTCCGGCCCCGGGTAGCCTTGAACACTGAAGCTTTCTTT.

This clone appeared once. The CDR3 protein is CATSRVGAGYNEQFF. The CDR3 DNA reads TGTGCCACCAGCAGAGTAGGGGCCGGGTACAATGAGCAGTTCTTC. V and J are TRBV15 and TRBJ2-1, with a weak D call TRBD1 (5 bases). This CDR3 region has 15 residues. From germline, CDR1 is LNHNV and CDR2 YYDKDF (reference sequence). V was shortened by 1 base and J by 4 bases, with 11 bases between the two germline ends. Based on the CDR3 plus reference TRBV15 and TRBJ2-1, the full variable domain is DAMVIQNPRYQVTQFGKPVTLSCSQTLNHNVMYWYQQKSSQAPKLLFHYYDKDFNNEADTPDNFQSRRPNTSFCFLDIRSPGLGDTAMYLCATSRVGAGYNEQFFGPGTRLTVL.

This chain connects TRBV6-1 to TRBJ2-7; tentatively, D is TRBD1 (6 bases). Trimming removed 0 bases at V and 4 bases at J, with 13 bases between. The CDR3 is 15 amino acids. Germline V gives CDR1 MNHNS, CDR2 SASEGT. CDR3 amino acids: CASSEAPGTRYEQYF. CDR3 DNA: TGTGCCAGCAGTGAAGCCCCCGGGACAAGATACGAGCAGTACTTC.

The V gene is TRBV4-2, the J gene TRBJ1-1; D might be TRBD1 (5 bases). Trimming pared 1 base from V and 3 bases from J, leaving 12 bases between. CDR3 size: 15 residues. In germline, CDR1 is LGHNA, CDR2 YNFKEQ. CDR3 sequence: CASSQGGRAYTEAFF. The DNA of the CDR3 is TGTGCCAGCAGCCAAGGGGGCAGGGCGTACACTGAAGCTTTCTTT.

This clone occurred a few times. The chain carries TRBV4-2 and TRBJ1-4; 10 bases match TRBD1. This CDR3 has 16 amino acids. After removal of 5 bases from V and 5 bases from J, the junction contained 8 bases not matched to a gene. Germline values: CDR1 LGHNA, CDR2 YNFKEQ. This CDR3 is CASSTRQGAANEKLFF. In DNA form, the CDR3 reads TGTGCCAGCAGCACCAGACAGGGGGCGGCAAATGAAAAACTGTTTTTT.

This CDR3 reads CASSSEGLDTQYF. The CDR3 nucleotides read TGCGCCAGCAGTTCCGAGGGGTTAGATACGCAGTATTTT. The chain recombines TRBV5-1 with TRBJ2-3, with D perhaps matching TRBD1 or TRBD2 (5 bases each). The CDR3 covers 13 residues. V was pared by 5 bases and J by 5 bases, with 12 bases between. Germline loops: CDR1 SGHRS, CDR2 YFSETQ.

The J gene is TRBJ2-5, the V gene TRBV6-6; D is possibly TRBD1 or TRBD2 (5 bases each). The J call may be faulty, since TRBJ2-7 better matches the DNA end. CDR1 is MNHNY and CDR2 is SVGAGI in the germline V gene (reference sequence). The CDR3 extends over 14 amino acids. CDR3 residues: CASSYDGARYEQYF. As DNA, the CDR3 is TGTGCCAGCAGTTACGACGGGGCTCGCTACGAGCAGTACTTC.

The chain links TRBV7-3 to TRBJ2-7; TRBD1 aligns across 8 bases. The germline V gene has CDR1 SGHTA and CDR2 FQGTGA. J gave up 4 bases and V 2 bases, and 7 bases lay outside the gene matches. The CDR3 contains 15 residues. The CDR3 region is CASSLLTGGRYEQYF. DNA of the CDR3: TGTGCCAGCAGCTTATTAACAGGGGGGCGGTACGAGCAGTACTTC.

This chain uses TRBV9 with TRBJ2-1; D perhaps matches TRBD1 (6 bases). The V end was cut by 5 bases, the J end by 0 bases, with 12 bases between. The CDR3 is 15 amino acids. Germline CDR1 and CDR2: SGDLS and YYNGEE. The DNA for the CDR3 is TGTGCCAGCAGGAGGGGGTCGAGCTCCTACAATGAGCAGTTCTTC. Its translation is CASRRGSSSYNEQFF.

The chain links TRBV5-1 to TRBJ2-7; 8 bases fit TRBD1. The CDR3 consists of 14 residues. Per the germline V gene, CDR1 is SGHRS and CDR2 is YFSETQ. V lost 4 bases, J lost 10 bases, and 13 bases stayed unmatched. CDR3 region: CASSDRDRLGGQYF. CDR3 DNA: TGCGCCAGCAGCGACAGGGACAGGCTAGGAGGCCAGTACTTC. The full variable domain, rest sourced from reference TRBV5-1 and TRBJ2-7, is KAGVTQTPRYLIKTRGQQVTLSCSPISGHRSVSWYQQTPGQGLQFLFEYFSETQRNKGNFPGRFSGRQFSNSRSEMNVSTLELGDSALYLCASSDRDRLGGQYFGPGTRLTVT.

This clone was seen a few times. The chain links TRBV4-1 to TRBJ1-1; D gene uncertain. V dropped 4 bases and J dropped 0 bases, with 15 bases sitting between them. The CDR3 length is 16 residues. The germline CDR1 and CDR2 sequences are MGHRA and YSYEKL. CDR3 sequence: CASSPGIRPMNTEAFF. The CDR3 DNA sequence: TGCGCCAGCAGCCCCGGAATTAGACCCATGAACACTGAAGCTTTCTTT.

The chain employs TRBV2 and TRBJ1-1, with D unclear. Germline V gene sequence: CDR1 SNHLY, CDR2 FYNNEI. Between the trimmed V and J ends, which lost 5 bases and 3 bases, there was a span of 10 bases. The CDR3 totals 13 residues. The chain's CDR3 is CASSSPGYTEAFF. CDR3 DNA sequence: TGTGCCAGCAGTAGCCCTGGTTACACTGAAGCTTTCTTT.

The chain links TRBV10-3 to TRBJ2-7; the D gene is possibly TRBD1 (5 bases). There are 14 residues in the CDR3. V was pared by 3 bases and J by 4 bases, with 13 bases between. Per the germline V gene, CDR1 is ENHRY and CDR2 is SYGVKD. This chain's CDR3 is CAISDPPDRYEQYF. The CDR3 region has the DNA TGTGCCATCAGTGATCCCCCTGACAGATACGAGCAGTACTTC.

The genes are TRBV28 and TRBJ1-4, with D possibly TRBD1 on 5 matching bases. V lost 3 bases to trimming and J lost 3 bases, with 8 bases between them. The CDR3 spans 14 residues. The germline gives CDR1 MDHEN, CDR2 SYDVKM. For the CDR3, the DNA is TGTGCCAGCAGTTTTTGGGGCGCTAATGAAAAACTGTTTTTT. Residues: CASSFWGANEKLFF.